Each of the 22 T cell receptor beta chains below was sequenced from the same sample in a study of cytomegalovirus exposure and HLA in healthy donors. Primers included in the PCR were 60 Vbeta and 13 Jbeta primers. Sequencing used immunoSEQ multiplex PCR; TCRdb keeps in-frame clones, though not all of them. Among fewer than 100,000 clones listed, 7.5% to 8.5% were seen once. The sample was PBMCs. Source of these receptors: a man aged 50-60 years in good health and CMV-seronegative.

The CDR3 spells CASSVGFPGSGTDTQYF. In DNA form, the CDR3 reads TGTGCCAGCAGCGTAGGATTTCCAGGGTCTGGCACAGATACGCAGTATTTT. The chain couples TRBV9 to TRBJ2-3; tentative D call: TRBD1 (5 bases). Germline V gives CDR1 SGDLS, CDR2 YYNGEE. V was pared by 0 bases and J by 1 base, with 15 bases between. CDR3 size: 17 residues.

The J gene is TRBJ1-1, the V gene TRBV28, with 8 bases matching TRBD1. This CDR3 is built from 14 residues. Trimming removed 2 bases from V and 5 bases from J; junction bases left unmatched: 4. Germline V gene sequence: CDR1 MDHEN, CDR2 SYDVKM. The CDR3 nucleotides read TGTGCCAGCAGTTTACAGGGGGCTGAGACTGAAGCTTTCTTT. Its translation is CASSLQGAETEAFF.

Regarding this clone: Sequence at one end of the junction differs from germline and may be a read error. CDR3 region: CASSFRERDTQYF. The CDR3 DNA reads as TGTGCTAGCAGCTTCCGGGAGAGGGATACGCAGTATTTT. The V gene is TRBV7-7, the J gene TRBJ2-3; D may be TRBD2 (6 bases). The CDR3 has 13 residues. Germline-derived CDR1 and CDR2 are SSHAT and FNYEAQ (reference sequence).

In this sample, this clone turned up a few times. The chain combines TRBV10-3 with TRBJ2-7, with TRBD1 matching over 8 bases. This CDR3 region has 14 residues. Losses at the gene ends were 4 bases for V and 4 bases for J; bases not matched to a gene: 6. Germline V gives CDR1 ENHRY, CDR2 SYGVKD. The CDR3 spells CAISGSDRGYEQYF. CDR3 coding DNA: TGTGCCATCAGTGGTTCTGACAGGGGATACGAGCAGTACTTC.

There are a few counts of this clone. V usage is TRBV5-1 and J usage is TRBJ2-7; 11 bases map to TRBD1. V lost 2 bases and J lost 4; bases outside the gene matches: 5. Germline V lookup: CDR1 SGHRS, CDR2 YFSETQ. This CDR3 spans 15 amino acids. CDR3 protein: CASSLSGQGAYEQYF. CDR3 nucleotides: TGCGCCAGCAGCTTATCCGGACAGGGGGCGTACGAGCAGTACTTC.

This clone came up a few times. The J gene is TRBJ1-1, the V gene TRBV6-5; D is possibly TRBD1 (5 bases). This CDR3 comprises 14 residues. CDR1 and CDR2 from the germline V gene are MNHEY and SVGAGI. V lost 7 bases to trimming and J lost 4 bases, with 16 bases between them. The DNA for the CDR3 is TGTGCCAGCAACCCACCCGGGGGTGGCACTGAAGCTTTCTTT. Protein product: CASNPPGGGTEAFF.

The CDR3 sequence is CASSGTGLPRGNEQFF. DNA of the CDR3: TGCGCCAGCAGCGGAACGGGACTACCAAGAGGTAATGAGCAGTTCTTC. The V and J genes are TRBV5-1 and TRBJ2-1; 7 bases are shared with TRBD2. CDR3 length equals 16 residues. The germline V gene has CDR1 SGHRS and CDR2 YFSETQ. V shed 4 bases, J shed 7 bases, and the junction held 14 bases outside the gene matches.

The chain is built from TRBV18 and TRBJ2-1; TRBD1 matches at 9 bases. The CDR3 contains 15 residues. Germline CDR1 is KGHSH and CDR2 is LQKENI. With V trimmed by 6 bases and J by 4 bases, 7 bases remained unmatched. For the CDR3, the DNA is TGTGCCAGCTCGACCGGGACAGGGTATTACAATGAGCAGTTCTTC. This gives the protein CASSTGTGYYNEQFF.

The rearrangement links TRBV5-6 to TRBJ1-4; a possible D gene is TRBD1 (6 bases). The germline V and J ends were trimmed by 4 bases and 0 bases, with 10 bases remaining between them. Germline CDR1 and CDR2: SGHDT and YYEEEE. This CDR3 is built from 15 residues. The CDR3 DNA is TGTGCCAGCAGCCAGACAGGTGCAACTAATGAAAAACTGTTTTTT. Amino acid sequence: CASSQTGATNEKLFF.

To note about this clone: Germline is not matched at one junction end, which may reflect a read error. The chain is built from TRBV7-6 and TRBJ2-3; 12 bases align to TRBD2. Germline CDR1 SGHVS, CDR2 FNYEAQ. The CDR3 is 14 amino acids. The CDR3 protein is CASSLAGGTDTQYF. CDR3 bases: TGTGCCAGCAGCCTAGCGGGGGGGACAGATACGCAGTATTTT.

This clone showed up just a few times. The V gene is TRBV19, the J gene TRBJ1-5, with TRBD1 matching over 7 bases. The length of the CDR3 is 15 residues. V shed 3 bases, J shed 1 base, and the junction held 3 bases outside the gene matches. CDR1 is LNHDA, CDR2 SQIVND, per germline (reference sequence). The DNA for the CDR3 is TGTGCCAGTAGTATTTCAGGGGGAAGCAATCAGCCCCAGCATTTT. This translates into CASSISGGSNQPQHF.

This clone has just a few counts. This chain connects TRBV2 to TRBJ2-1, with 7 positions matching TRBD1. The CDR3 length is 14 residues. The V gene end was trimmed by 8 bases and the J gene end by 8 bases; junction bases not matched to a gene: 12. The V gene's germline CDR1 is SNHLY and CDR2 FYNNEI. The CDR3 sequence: CASQRQGFLDEQFF. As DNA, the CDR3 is TGTGCCAGCCAGCGACAGGGTTTCTTAGATGAGCAGTTCTTC. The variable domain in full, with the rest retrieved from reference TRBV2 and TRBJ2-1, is EPEVTQTPSHQVTQMGQEVILRCVPISNHLYFYWYRQILGQKVEFLVSFYNNEISEKSEIFDDQFSVERPDGSNFTLKIRSTKLEDSAMYFCASQRQGFLDEQFFGPGTRLTVL.

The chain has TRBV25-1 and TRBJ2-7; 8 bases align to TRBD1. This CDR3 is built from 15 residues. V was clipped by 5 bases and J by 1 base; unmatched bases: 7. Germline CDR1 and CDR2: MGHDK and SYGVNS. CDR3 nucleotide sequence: TGTGCCAGCAGTCCCGCGGGACAGGTTTCCTACGAGCAGTACTTC. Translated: CASSPAGQVSYEQYF.

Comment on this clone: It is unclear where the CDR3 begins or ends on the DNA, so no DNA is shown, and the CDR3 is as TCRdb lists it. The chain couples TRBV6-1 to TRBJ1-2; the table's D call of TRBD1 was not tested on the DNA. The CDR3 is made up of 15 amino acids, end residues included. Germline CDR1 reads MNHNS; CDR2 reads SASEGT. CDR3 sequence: CASILDRPQDYGYTF.

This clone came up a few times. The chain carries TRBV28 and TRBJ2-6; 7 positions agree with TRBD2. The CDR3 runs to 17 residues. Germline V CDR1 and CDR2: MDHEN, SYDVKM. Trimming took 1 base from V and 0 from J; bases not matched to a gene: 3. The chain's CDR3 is CASSLYGGSSGANVLTF. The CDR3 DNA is TGTGCCAGCAGTTTATACGGGGGGAGCTCTGGGGCCAACGTCCTGACTTTC.

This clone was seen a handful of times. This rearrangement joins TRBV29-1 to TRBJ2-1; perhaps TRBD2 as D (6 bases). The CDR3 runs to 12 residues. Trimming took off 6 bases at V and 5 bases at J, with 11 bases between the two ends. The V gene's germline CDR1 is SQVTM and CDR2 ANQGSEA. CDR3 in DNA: TGCAGCGTAGTTCTAGCGAACAATGAGCAGTTCTTC. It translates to CSVVLANNEQFF.

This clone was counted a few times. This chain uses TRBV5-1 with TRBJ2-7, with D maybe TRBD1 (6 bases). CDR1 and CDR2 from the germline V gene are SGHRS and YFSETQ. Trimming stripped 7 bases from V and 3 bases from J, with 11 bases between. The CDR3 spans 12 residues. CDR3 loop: CASHTGNYEQYF. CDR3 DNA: TGCGCCAGCCACACAGGGAACTACGAGCAGTACTTC.

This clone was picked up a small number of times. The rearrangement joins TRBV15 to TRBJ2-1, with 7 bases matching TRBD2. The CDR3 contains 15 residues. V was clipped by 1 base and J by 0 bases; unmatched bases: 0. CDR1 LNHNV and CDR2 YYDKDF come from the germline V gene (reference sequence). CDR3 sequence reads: CATSRVAGSYNEQFF. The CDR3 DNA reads TGTGCCACCAGCAGAGTAGCGGGCTCCTACAATGAGCAGTTCTTC.

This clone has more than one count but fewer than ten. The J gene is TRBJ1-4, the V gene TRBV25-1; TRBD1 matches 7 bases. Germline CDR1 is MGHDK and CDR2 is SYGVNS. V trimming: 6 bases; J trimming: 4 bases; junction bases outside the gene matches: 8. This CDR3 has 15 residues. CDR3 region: CASRGPGGSNEKLFF. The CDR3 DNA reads TGTGCCAGCAGGGGTCCAGGGGGAAGTAATGAAAAACTGTTTTTT. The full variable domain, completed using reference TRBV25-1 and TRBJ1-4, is EADIYQTPRYLVIGTGKKITLECSQTMGHDKMYWYQQDPGMELHLIHYSYGVNSTEKGDLSSESTVSRIRTEHFPLTLESARPSHTSQYLCASRGPGGSNEKLFFGSGTQLSVL.

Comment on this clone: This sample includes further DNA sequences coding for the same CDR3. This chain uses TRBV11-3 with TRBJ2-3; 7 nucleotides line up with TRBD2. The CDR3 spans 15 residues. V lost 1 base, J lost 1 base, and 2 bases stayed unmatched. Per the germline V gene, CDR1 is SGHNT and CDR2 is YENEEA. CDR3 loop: CASSLGAGGTDTQYF. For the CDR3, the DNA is TGTGCCAGCAGCTTAGGGGCGGGGGGCACAGATACGCAGTATTTT.

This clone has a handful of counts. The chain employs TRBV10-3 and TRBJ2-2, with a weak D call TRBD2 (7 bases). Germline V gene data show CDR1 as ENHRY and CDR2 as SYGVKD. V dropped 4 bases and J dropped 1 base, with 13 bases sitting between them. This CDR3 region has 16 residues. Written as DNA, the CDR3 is TGTGCCATCAGTGCTTGGGGGGGCCAGAACACCGGGGAGCTGTTTTTT. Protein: CAISAWGGQNTGELFF.

The CDR3 reads CSVEFLWGGRSEQYF. In DNA form, the CDR3 reads TGCAGCGTTGAATTCCTGTGGGGCGGGAGAAGTGAGCAGTACTTC. The V and J genes are TRBV29-1 and TRBJ2-7; 7 bases are shared with TRBD2. Looked up from germline, CDR1 is SQVTM and CDR2 is ANQGSEA. The CDR3 length is 15 residues. The ends lost 2 bases at V and 7 bases at J; junction bases unmatched: 14.